These T cell receptor beta chains were read from a single sample in a study of T cells after posttransplantation cyclophosphamide. The assay was immunoSEQ multiplex PCR, and TCRdb's table has in-frame clones only and misses some. Singletons are absent from the sample, which has over 4,500 clones. This material consisted of PBMCs, taken approximately 400 days after allogeneic stem cell transplant with posttransplant cyclophosphamide. All receptors derive from a male patient between 55 and 70 years old who received an allogeneic stem cell transplant from a related donor, was CMV-positive, and had acute GVHD only. Some T cells may be supplied by the graft donor. Both conserved end residues are part of each CDR3. D genes are given only for firm matches. Size is stated as once, few, many, or a class for an expanded clone.

>TRBD1|TRBV18|many|TRBJ2-1
TGTGCCAGCTCAGCTACAGGGGGCCACGATGAGCAGTTCTTC
CASSATGGHDEQFF
>-|TRBV4-1|medium-sized|TRBJ2-2
TGCGCCAGCAGCCAAACAGCAAGGGGACACGGGGAGCTGTTTTTT
CASSQTARGHGELFF
>-|TRBV7-3|many|TRBJ1-5
TGTGCCAGCAGCTTAGGGGGAGGGCAGCCCCAGCATTTT
CASSLGGGQPQHF
>-|TRBV7-9|many|TRBJ2-3
TGTGCCAGCAGCTTATTCCCCGGGAGAAAGAGGACAGATACGCAGTATTTT
CASSLFPGRKRTDTQYF
>-|TRBV5-1|medium-sized|TRBJ2-5
TGCGCCAGCAGCTTGGCCAGGGAGACCCAGTACTTC
CASSLARETQYF
>TRBD2|TRBV10-3|many|TRBJ2-1
TGTGCCATCGCCCTACGTGGGGCGGGGGGGTACAATGAGCAGTTCTTC
CAIALRGAGGYNEQFF
>TRBD2|TRBV4-3|many|TRBJ2-7
TGCGCCAGCAGCCAAGGGTCCGCGGGAGCCTACGAGCAGTACTTC
CASSQGSAGAYEQYF
>TRBD1|TRBV7-2|many|TRBJ1-2
TGTGCCAGCAGCTTTCAGACAGGGGGCGGCTATGGCTACACCTTC
CASSFQTGGGYGYTF
>-|TRBV7-9|few|TRBJ2-5
TGTGCCAGCAGCCCTAGTCTATGTGCTTTTGTGACGGTCGCCCAGTACTTC
CASSPSLCAFVTVAQYF
>TRBD1|TRBV30|many|TRBJ1-2
TGTGCCTGGAGTGCCGGACAGGACTATGGCTACACCTTC
CAWSAGQDYGYTF
>-|TRBV15|many|TRBJ2-2
TGTGCCACCAGCCCATCTTCGGGCGGGGAGCTGTTTTTT
CATSPSSGGELFF
>-|TRBV5-8|many|TRBJ1-3
TGTGCCAGCAGCTTACTCCGCAGGGTGTCTGGAAACACCATATATTTT
CASSLLRRVSGNTIYF
>TRBD1|TRBV6-1|many|TRBJ2-5
TGTGCCAGCACCGAGGGACAGGTATTACAAGAGACCCAGTACTTC
CASTEGQVLQETQYF
>TRBD2|TRBV25-1|many|TRBJ2-1
TGTGCCAGCAGTGAACTAGCGGGAGCCTACAATGAGCAGTTCTTC
CASSELAGAYNEQFF
>TRBD1|TRBV5-4|many|TRBJ2-6
TGTGCCAGCAGCCCAGGACAGGGCTATGAGGCCAACGTCCTGACTTTC
CASSPGQGYEANVLTF
>TRBD1|TRBV4-3|many|TRBJ2-4
TGCGCCAGCAGCTTAATGGCCGGACAGGGGCAAAACATTCAGTACTTC
CASSLMAGQGQNIQYF
>TRBD2|TRBV7-9|few|TRBJ2-3
TGTGCCAGCAGCGCGACTAGCGGGATTTTTGATACGCAGTATTTT
CASSATSGIFDTQYF